Described below is a single T cell receptor beta chain sequence and its context. Germline V CDR1 and CDR2: LGHNA, YNFKEQ. V shed 0 bases, J shed 4 bases, and the junction held 3 bases outside the gene matches. This CDR3 region has 15 residues. The sample comes from a study of blood T cell repertoires in COVID-19. In the source study's methods: It was from reference gene primer amplification that nucleated cell counts were estimated. The method was immunoSEQ multiplex PCR; TCRdb's version includes in-frame clones alone and lacks a portion of them. The D gene and trimming were derived from the DNA, and the V and J assignments and clone size from that table. The sample has approximately 90,000 clones; about nine tenths are singletons.

The chain has TRBV4-2 and TRBJ2-3, with 8 bases that match TRBD2. Material: peripheral blood. This TCR was sampled from a man in his 60s with acute or convalescent COVID-19. The DNA for the CDR3 is TGTGCCAGCAGCCAAGAGGCGGGGGGCCCAGATACGCAGTATTTT. Protein product: CASSQEAGGPDTQYF.